This entry lists 21 T cell receptor beta chains sequenced from one sample in a study of T cells after yellow fever vaccination. Via MiXCR, TCRdb re-called the 5' RACE reads, giving one row per CDR3 protein. Of around 310,000 distinct CDR3 sequences listed, 3% to 4.5% are singletons. The source material was PBMCs, sampled 5 days after the yellow fever booster vaccination. These receptors originate from a young man who received the YFV17D yellow fever vaccine.

This clonotype occurred a few times. This rearrangement joins TRBV18 to TRBJ1-2; D uncertain. The V and J ends lost 6 bases and 6 bases respectively, with 17 bases between them. The CDR3 has 14 amino acids. CDR1 is KGHSH, CDR2 LQKENI, per germline. In DNA, the CDR3 is TGTGCCAGCTCCCGGGAGGCGGTTTATCATGGCTACACCTTC. It specifies CASSREAVYHGYTF.

The chain recombines TRBV20-1 with TRBJ2-1; 8 bases map to TRBD1. CDR3 length: 17 amino acids. CDR1 and CDR2 (germline): DFQATT, SNEGSKA (reference sequence). V dropped 3 bases and J dropped 2; count of bases not matched to a gene: 12. CDR3 bases: TGCAGTGCTAGTGGCTATAGGACAGGGCTAACCTACAATGAGCAGTTCTTC. Its protein is CSASGYRTGLTYNEQFF.

This clonotype was recorded at least ten times. This chain joins TRBV5-6 and TRBJ2-1; the D is unclear. From germline, CDR1 is SGHDT and CDR2 YYEEEE. The CDR3 has 16 amino acids. Trimming took off 3 bases at V and 2 bases at J, with 15 bases between the two ends. The CDR3, as DNA: TGTGCCAGCAGCTGGAACTCGTGGGCGACCTACAATGAGCAGTTCTTC. It translates to CASSWNSWATYNEQFF. The full variable domain, with the rest looked up from reference TRBV5-6 and TRBJ2-1, is DAGVTQSPTHLIKTRGQQVTLRCSPKSGHDTVSWYQQALGQGPQFIFQYYEEEERQRGNFPDRFSGHQFPNYSSELNVNALLLGDSALYLCASSWNSWATYNEQFFGPGTRLTVL.

The chain recombines TRBV12-3 or TRBV12-4 with TRBJ1-1; perhaps TRBD1 as D (6 bases). CDR3 length: 14 residues. Between the trimmed V and J ends, which lost 4 bases and 4 bases, there was a span of 13 bases. The CDR3 region has the DNA TGTGCCAGCAGTTCTCTAAAAGGGGGCACTGAAGCTTTCTTT. Its translation: CASSSLKGGTEAFF.

This clonotype was recorded many times. The gene calls are TRBV2 and TRBJ1-2, with 8 bases lining up with TRBD1. Trimming took 4 bases from V and 5 from J; bases not matched to a gene: 9. This CDR3 spans 15 amino acids. Germline-derived CDR1 and CDR2 are SNHLY and FYNNEI. Here the CDR3 reads CASSVTGQETYGYTF. DNA of the CDR3: TGTGCCAGCAGTGTCACGGGACAGGAGACTTATGGCTACACCTTC.

This clonotype was recorded at least ten times. The chain couples TRBV6-2 or TRBV6-3 to TRBJ2-2, with D hard to call. Trimming took off 4 bases at V and 1 base at J, with 16 bases between the two ends. Germline loops: CDR1 MNHEY, CDR2 SVGEGT. The CDR3 covers 17 residues. The CDR3 coding sequence is TGTGCCAGCAGTTCCCGCCCATCTAGACTGAACACCGGGGAGCTGTTTTTT. Protein: CASSSRPSRLNTGELFF.

This clonotype has more than one count but fewer than ten. The CDR3 DNA reads TGTGCCAGCTCACTCCCTAAAATTCGAACTAACACTGAAGCTTTCTTT. This gives the protein CASSLPKIRTNTEAFF. The V and J genes are TRBV18 and TRBJ1-1; D is undetermined. CDR1 is KGHSH and CDR2 is LQKENI in the germline V gene. The CDR3 totals 16 residues. V was clipped by 4 bases and J by 2 bases, with 17 bases between them.

This clonotype was recorded at least ten times. The gene calls are TRBV4-1 and TRBJ2-6, with 7 bases that match TRBD1. Unmatched junction bases numbered 3, after V lost 0 bases and J lost 4 bases. This CDR3 is built from 16 residues. Germline assignment: CDR1 MGHRA and CDR2 YSYEKL. CDR3 in DNA: TGCGCCAGCAGCCAAGAAGGGGGCGTAGGGGCCAACGTCCTGACTTTC. Translating it yields CASSQEGGVGANVLTF.

This clonotype showed up many times. The rearrangement joins TRBV12-3 or TRBV12-4 to TRBJ2-1; D might be TRBD1 (6 bases). The CDR3 extends over 15 amino acids. The V end was cut by 3 bases, the J end by 5 bases, with 14 bases between. The DNA of the CDR3 is TGTGCCAGCAGTTTCTGGGGGCGCGAGAACAATGAGCAGTTCTTC. Its translation: CASSFWGRENNEQFF.

CDR3 bases: TGTGCCAGCAGTTACTTTGCAGGGGGGGTCACTGAAGCTTTCTTT. Translated, it gives CASSYFAGGVTEAFF. The V and J genes are TRBV6-5 and TRBJ1-1, with 7 bases matching TRBD1. Germline CDR1 is MNHEY and CDR2 is SVGAGI. The CDR3 covers 15 residues. The J segment lost 4 bases and the V segment lost 1 base, leaving 6 bases of the junction unmatched.

This clonotype has just a few counts. This CDR3 is CASSRFPSTDTQYF. CDR3 bases: TGTGCCAGCAGCAGGTTTCCTAGCACAGATACGCAGTATTTT. The V call is TRBV5-6, the J call TRBJ2-3, with D unclear. V dropped 4 bases and J dropped 0 bases, with 9 bases sitting between them. Germline assignment: CDR1 SGHDT and CDR2 YYEEEE. This CDR3 comprises 14 residues. Based on the CDR3 plus reference TRBV5-6 and TRBJ2-3, the full variable domain is DAGVTQSPTHLIKTRGQQVTLRCSPKSGHDTVSWYQQALGQGPQFIFQYYEEEERQRGNFPDRFSGHQFPNYSSELNVNALLLGDSALYLCASSRFPSTDTQYFGPGTRLTVL.

The V gene is TRBV12-3 or TRBV12-4, the J gene TRBJ1-1, with 8 bases that match TRBD1. Trimming at V came to 5 bases and at J to 5 bases, leaving 10 bases not matched to a gene. This CDR3 has 15 amino acids. The CDR3 nucleotides are TGTGCCAGCAGTCCTCAACAGGGGGGGGGGACTGAAGCTTTCTTT. This sequence encodes CASSPQQGGGTEAFF.

This rearrangement joins TRBV5-1 to TRBJ2-3; D perhaps matches TRBD1 (6 bases). V lost 3 bases to trimming and J lost 2 bases, with 10 bases between them. Germline assignment: CDR1 SGHRS and CDR2 YFSETQ. This CDR3 is 14 amino acids long. The CDR3: CASSYRQDTDTQYF. In DNA form, the CDR3 reads TGCGCCAGCAGCTATAGACAGGACACAGATACGCAGTATTTT.

This chain uses TRBV5-1 with TRBJ2-5; TRBD2 agrees at 10 bases. The CDR3 consists of 15 residues. The V gene's germline CDR1 is SGHRS and CDR2 YFSETQ. Losses at the gene ends were 2 bases for V and 5 bases for J; bases not matched to a gene: 6. Written as DNA, the CDR3 is TGCGCCAGCAGCTTACTAGCGGGGAATCAGGAGACCCAGTACTTC. This gives the protein CASSLLAGNQETQYF.

This clonotype was picked up many times. The rearrangement links TRBV12-3 or TRBV12-4 to TRBJ1-5; D is ambiguous. The CDR3 sequence is 13 residues long. V lost 1 base, J lost 6 bases, and 7 bases lay in between. The CDR3 is CASSLDQGQPQHF. The CDR3 nucleotides read TGTGCCAGCAGTTTAGATCAAGGTCAGCCCCAGCATTTT.

The chain employs TRBV11-2 and TRBJ2-2; D perhaps matches TRBD2 (6 bases). The CDR3 spans 14 residues. Germline values: CDR1 SGHAT, CDR2 FQNNGV. The V end was cut by 4 bases, the J end by 7 bases, with 13 bases between. The CDR3 loop is CASSSPRGYGELFF. The CDR3 nucleotides are TGTGCCAGCAGCTCCCCACGGGGGTACGGGGAGCTGTTTTTT.

This clonotype was counted a few times. This sequence joins TRBV18 and TRBJ2-1; TRBD2 is a possible D gene (5 bases). V gave up 6 bases and J gave up 15 bases, with 21 bases separating them. The CDR3 has 13 residues. Germline V gene data show CDR1 as KGHSH and CDR2 as LQKENI. CDR3 bases: TGTGCCAGCTCTCCCGGGCCGGGAAACCACGCGTTCTTC. Residues: CASSPGPGNHAFF. The variable domain in full, completed from reference TRBV18 and TRBJ2-1, reads NAGVMQNPRHLVRRRGQEARLRCSPMKGHSHVYWYRQLPEEGLKFMVYLQKENIIDESGMPKERFSAEFPKEGPSILRIQQVVRGDSAAYFCASSPGPGNHAFFGPGTRLTVL.

The chain has TRBV7-2 and TRBJ1-2; no reliable D call. Germline values: CDR1 SGHTA, CDR2 FQGNSA. Trimming shortened V by 7 bases and J by 3 bases, and 15 bases separated the two germline ends. The CDR3 is 14 amino acids. CDR3 nucleotide sequence: TGTGCCAGCACCTTCCAGGTGGCAGACTATGGCTACACCTTC. Amino acid sequence: CASTFQVADYGYTF.

The V and J genes are TRBV4-2 and TRBJ1-1; D remains unclear. From germline, CDR1 is LGHNA and CDR2 YNFKEQ. The V end was cut by 0 bases, the J end by 0 bases, with 5 bases between. The CDR3 is 14 residues long. This CDR3 reads CASSQDVVNTEAFF. DNA for the CDR3: TGTGCCAGCAGCCAAGATGTGGTGAACACTGAAGCTTTCTTT.

The rearrangement links TRBV20-1 to TRBJ2-3; unclear D gene. Germline CDR1 DFQATT, CDR2 SNEGSKA (reference sequence). The CDR3 is 10 residues long. The CDR3 nucleotides are TGCAGCGGAAGCACAGATACGCAGTATTTT. Encoded protein: CSGSTDTQYF.

The chain combines TRBV27 with TRBJ2-7; D could derive from TRBD1 or TRBD2 (5 bases each). The V end was cut by 5 bases, the J end by 2 bases, with 13 bases between. The V gene's germline CDR1 is MNHEY and CDR2 SMNVEV (reference sequence). The CDR3 sequence is 14 residues long. CDR3 sequence reads: CASSPLGDAYEQYF. CDR3 nucleotide sequence: TGTGCCAGCAGTCCCCTGGGGGACGCCTACGAGCAGTACTTC.